These 14 T cell receptor beta chains share one sample of origin, sequenced in a study of T-cell reconstitution after alpha-beta-depleted transplantation in children. Construction of the TCRbeta library involved unique molecular identifiers. TCRdb reprocessed the PCR reads with MiXCR, giving one entry per CDR3 protein. The table lists 130,000 to 150,000 distinct CDR3 sequences, 7.5% to 9% of them singletons. The sequencing used PBMCs, mostly from graft donor cells, collected 180 days after TCRalphabeta/CD19-depleted stem cell transplant. The receptors were sampled from a female patient aged 2-9 years who had a stem cell transplant for congenital amegakaryocytic thrombocytopenia, so the T cells may come from the graft donor.

This clonotype was detected many times. The chain is built from TRBV29-1 and TRBJ2-3; 10 nucleotides match TRBD1. This CDR3 is 13 amino acids long. The V gene's germline CDR1 is SQVTM and CDR2 ANQGSEA. V lost 3 bases to trimming and J lost 7 bases; unmatched junction nucleotides: 4. In DNA form, the CDR3 reads TGCAGCGTTGACGACAGGGGGCTGCATACGCAGTATTTT. Protein product: CSVDDRGLHTQYF.

This clonotype was detected many times. This sequence joins TRBV5-6 and TRBJ2-1; 9 nucleotides match TRBD2. In germline, CDR1 is SGHDT, CDR2 YYEEEE. With 2 bases clipped from V and 8 bases from J, the junction kept 8 bases outside the gene matches. The CDR3 has 15 amino acids. CDR3 protein: CASSLGSGRTDEQFF. As DNA, the CDR3 is TGTGCCAGCAGCTTAGGGAGCGGGAGGACCGATGAGCAGTTCTTC. Variable domain in full (rest from reference TRBV5-6 and TRBJ2-1): DAGVTQSPTHLIKTRGQQVTLRCSPKSGHDTVSWYQQALGQGPQFIFQYYEEEERQRGNFPDRFSGHQFPNYSSELNVNALLLGDSALYLCASSLGSGRTDEQFFGPGTRLTVL.

This clonotype occurred a few times. The rearrangement links TRBV20-1 to TRBJ2-2; tentative D call: TRBD1 (5 bases). Germline assignment: CDR1 DFQATT and CDR2 SNEGSKA (reference sequence). CDR3 size: 14 residues. V shed 5 bases and J shed 4 bases, with 14 bases lying between them. In DNA, the CDR3 is TGCAGTGCTTCAGGACAAAGATCCACCGGGGAGCTGTTTTTT. Its protein is CSASGQRSTGELFF.

Ten or more counts support this clonotype. The V call is TRBV28, the J call TRBJ2-5; TRBD1 is a possible D gene (6 bases). The germline gives CDR1 MDHEN, CDR2 SYDVKM. Trimming stripped 10 bases from V and 5 bases from J, with 11 bases between. The CDR3 has 11 residues. CDR3 bases: TGTGCCACCAGGGGTGGGGAGACCCAGTACTTC. Translation gives CATRGGETQYF. The variable domain in full, with the rest retrieved from reference TRBV28 and TRBJ2-5, is DVKVTQSSRYLVKRTGEKVFLECVQDMDHENMFWYRQDPGLGLRLIYFSYDVKMKEKGDIPEGYSVSREKKERFSLILESASTNQTSMYLCATRGGETQYFGPGTRLLVL.

V usage is TRBV28 and J usage is TRBJ2-4; TRBD1 might be the D (6 bases). There are 16 residues in the CDR3. Trimming left V 5 bases short and J 0 bases short, with 14 bases between. Germline V gene lookup returns CDR1 MDHEN and CDR2 SYDVKM. DNA for the CDR3: TGTGCCAGCAGTATTATCAACAGGGTAGCCAAAAACATTCAGTACTTC. Protein sequence: CASSIINRVAKNIQYF.

This clonotype was observed at least ten times. The gene calls are TRBV20-1 and TRBJ2-1; unclear D gene. CDR1 is DFQATT, CDR2 SNEGSKA, per germline (reference sequence). Trimming shortened V by 2 bases and J by 10 bases, and 12 bases separated the two germline ends. The CDR3 runs to 12 residues. CDR3 nucleotides: TGCAGTGCTAGAATTTCAGGATTGGAGCAGTTCTTC. Its protein product is CSARISGLEQFF.

The chain recombines TRBV29-1 with TRBJ2-5; possibly TRBD1 for D (6 bases). From germline, CDR1 is SQVTM and CDR2 ANQGSEA. The V and J ends lost 4 bases and 2 bases respectively, with 14 bases between them. This CDR3 is 14 amino acids long. The CDR3 DNA reads as TGCAGCGTTGTGTCCAGGGGTATTCAAGAGACCCAGTACTTC. Amino acid sequence: CSVVSRGIQETQYF.

This clonotype has more than one count but fewer than ten. CDR3 amino acids: CSAGRRSSYEQYF. Written as DNA, the CDR3 is TGCAGTGCGGGACGGCGGTCCTCCTACGAGCAGTACTTC. The chain combines TRBV20-1 with TRBJ2-7, with D perhaps assigned TRBD1 or TRBD2 (5 bases each). V was clipped by 6 bases and J by 0 bases, with 12 bases between them. The CDR3 is made up of 13 amino acids. Per the germline V gene, CDR1 is DFQATT and CDR2 is SNEGSKA (reference sequence).

The rearrangement uses TRBV5-1 and TRBJ2-3; tentatively, D is TRBD1 (6 bases). With 4 bases removed from V and 4 bases from J, the gap between germline ends came to 10 bases. CDR1 is SGHRS, CDR2 YFSETQ, per germline. This CDR3 has 13 residues. The CDR3 loop is CASSNTGPDTQYF. CDR3 in DNA: TGCGCCAGCAGCAACACAGGGCCAGATACGCAGTATTTT.

The chain recombines TRBV7-2 with TRBJ2-7; D call uncertain. CDR1 is SGHTA, CDR2 FQGNSA, per germline. The V and J ends lost 2 bases and 4 bases respectively, with 6 bases between them. The CDR3 loop spans 12 amino acids. This chain's CDR3 is CASSLMEYEQYF. CDR3 DNA sequence: TGTGCCAGCAGCTTAATGGAATACGAGCAGTACTTC.

This clonotype was found a few times. The chain couples TRBV5-1 to TRBJ2-1; D is uncertain. Looked up from germline, CDR1 is SGHRS and CDR2 is YFSETQ. The V end lost 1 base, the J end lost 8 bases, and 16 bases lay between the germline ends. CDR3 length equals 15 residues. As DNA, the CDR3 is TGCGCCAGCAGCTTGTGGGGATTATCCTCGGATGAGCAGTTCTTC. Protein sequence: CASSLWGLSSDEQFF.

This clonotype was counted at least ten times. This chain links TRBV5-1 with TRBJ1-1, with 7 bases fitting TRBD1. The CDR3 is made up of 14 amino acids. The trim removed 4 bases at V and 0 bases at J, leaving 3 bases unmatched. The V gene's germline CDR1 is SGHRS and CDR2 YFSETQ. DNA for the CDR3: TGCGCCAGCAGCCGGGGACAGATGAACACTGAAGCTTTCTTT. This gives the protein CASSRGQMNTEAFF.

This clonotype was seen repeatedly, ten times or more. The V call is TRBV7-2, the J call TRBJ1-4, with D possibly being TRBD1 (6 bases). The CDR3 sequence is 15 residues long. Germline V lookup: CDR1 SGHTA, CDR2 FQGNSA. The V end lost 3 bases, the J end lost 8 bases, and 16 bases lay between the germline ends. CDR3 nucleotide sequence: TGTGCCAGCAGCTTGGGAGGACAGTTCGGGGAAAAACTGTTTTTT. It is translated as CASSLGGQFGEKLFF.

In its sample, this clonotype was seen many times. The gene calls are TRBV7-9 and TRBJ2-7; 10 nucleotides agree with TRBD2. Germline CDR1 SEHNR, CDR2 FQNEAQ (reference sequence). This CDR3 has 15 residues. Trimming took 5 bases from V and 3 from J; bases not matched to a gene: 7. Here the CDR3 reads CASSGLADRFYEQYF. In nucleotides, the CDR3 is TGTGCCAGCAGCGGACTAGCGGACAGGTTCTACGAGCAGTACTTC.